The T cell receptor beta chain described here comes from a study of cytomegalovirus exposure and HLA in healthy donors. Study-wide findings and caveats: Most TCR sequences were uncommon, yet certain public TCRs appeared in many donors. There were under 200 TCR beta chains listed as cytomegalovirus-associated.

A remark on this clone: Its antigen is currently unknown.

The PCR ran on 60 Vbeta and 13 Jbeta primers. Libraries were prepared by immunoSEQ multiplex PCR; TCRdb keeps only in-frame clonotypes and omits some of them. This sample has 75,000 to 95,000 clones, with 75% to 80% found just once. The CDR3 covers 13 residues. Trimming pared 0 bases from V and 4 bases from J, leaving 6 bases between. Germline V lookup: CDR1 LGHNA, CDR2 YNFKEQ. This chain joins TRBV4-2 and TRBJ1-1; perhaps TRBD1 as D (5 bases). Sample: PBMCs. This TCR derives from a woman aged 40 to 50 in good health and CMV-seropositive. The CDR3 loop is CASSQDGGTEAFF. CDR3 coding DNA: TGTGCCAGCAGCCAAGACGGGGGCACTGAAGCTTTCTTT.